These 22 T cell receptor beta chains were all obtained from the same sample, sequenced in a study of identical twins. TCRdb reprocessed the 5' RACE reads via MiXCR and lists one record per CDR3 protein. The sample includes hundreds of thousands of distinct CDR3 sequences, approximately 6.8% of them seen just once. The data also belong to a second study, concerning yellow fever vaccine responses in identical twins.

Sequenced material: CD8+ T cells sorted from blood. The receptor set was obtained from a woman younger than 30 in good health.

This clonotype was detected a few times. The chain links TRBV10-3 to TRBJ2-1; 10 bases map to TRBD2. The CDR3 is 17 residues long. The V and J ends lost 0 bases and 1 base, in that order; junction bases with no gene match: 3. Looked up from germline, CDR1 is ENHRY and CDR2 is SYGVKD. The DNA of the CDR3 is TGTGCCATCAGTGAGTCTACACTAGCGGGATCCTACAATGAGCAGTTCTTC. Protein sequence: CAISESTLAGSYNEQFF.

This clonotype was recorded at least ten times. CDR3 DNA: TGCAGTGCTGCCGGGACTAGCGGATACAATGAGCAGTTCTTC. Translation: CSAAGTSGYNEQFF. The V gene is TRBV20-1, the J gene TRBJ2-1, with TRBD2 matching 11 bases. The CDR3 runs 14 residues. The ends lost 5 bases at V and 4 bases at J; junction bases unmatched: 4. The germline V gene has CDR1 DFQATT and CDR2 SNEGSKA (reference sequence).

The rearrangement uses TRBV5-5 and TRBJ2-2; D is ambiguous. V dropped 2 bases and J dropped 2 bases, with 10 bases sitting between them. Germline V gene sequence: CDR1 SGHKS, CDR2 YYEKEE (reference sequence). This CDR3 has 15 residues. Written as DNA, the CDR3 is TGTGCCAGCAGCTTAGGTGACGGAAACACCGGGGAGCTGTTTTTT. As protein: CASSLGDGNTGELFF. The full variable domain, rest sourced from reference TRBV5-5 and TRBJ2-2, is DAGVTQSPTHLIKTRGQQVTLRCSPISGHKSVSWYQQVLGQGPQFIFQYYEKEERGRGNFPDRFSARQFPNYSSELNVNALLLGDSALYLCASSLGDGNTGELFFGEGSRLTVL.

This clonotype came up many times. The chain joins TRBV10-3 to TRBJ2-3; 9 bases align to TRBD2. Losses at the gene ends were 0 bases for V and 2 bases for J; bases not matched to a gene: 12. This CDR3 region has 19 residues. CDR1 and CDR2 from the germline V gene are ENHRY and SYGVKD. The CDR3 sequence: CAISESGRERGDPTDTQYF. In nucleotides, the CDR3 is TGTGCCATCAGTGAGTCAGGTCGGGAGCGGGGGGATCCCACAGATACGCAGTATTTT.

This clonotype was counted only a few times. The chain is built from TRBV4-2 and TRBJ1-2, with D perhaps TRBD1 (6 bases). The V and J ends lost 0 bases and 8 bases respectively, with 16 bases between them. Germline CDR1 and CDR2: LGHNA and YNFKEQ. This CDR3 is 15 amino acids long. CDR3 sequence reads: CASSQDWGALEGYTF. The CDR3, as DNA: TGTGCCAGCAGCCAAGATTGGGGGGCGCTTGAAGGCTACACCTTC.

The chain carries TRBV5-5 and TRBJ2-1; 10 bases match TRBD2. Germline-derived CDR1 and CDR2 are SGHKS and YYEKEE (reference sequence). The V gene end was trimmed by 7 bases and the J gene end by 3 bases; junction bases not matched to a gene: 7. CDR3 size: 15 residues. The DNA of the CDR3 is TGTGCCAGCTCCGCGGTAGCGGGGGGCTACAATGAGCAGTTCTTC. Protein product: CASSAVAGGYNEQFF.

This clonotype was counted between two and nine times. The rearrangement links TRBV2 to TRBJ2-5, with 8 bases aligning to TRBD2. Germline lookup yields CDR1 SNHLY and CDR2 FYNNEI. The CDR3 is 14 residues long. The J segment lost 2 bases and the V segment lost 5 bases, leaving 4 bases of the junction unmatched. CDR3 protein: CASSWTSYQETQYF. CDR3 nucleotide sequence: TGTGCCAGCAGTTGGACTAGCTATCAAGAGACCCAGTACTTC. Drawing the rest from reference TRBV2 and TRBJ2-5, the complete variable domain is EPEVTQTPSHQVTQMGQEVILRCVPISNHLYFYWYRQILGQKVEFLVSFYNNEISEKSEIFDDQFSVERPDGSNFTLKIRSTKLEDSAMYFCASSWTSYQETQYFGPGTRLLVL.

This chain uses TRBV5-5 with TRBJ2-7; maybe TRBD1 (6 bases). The CDR3 covers 14 residues. The V gene lost 2 bases and the J gene lost 2 bases, with 11 bases spanning the gap. Germline assignment: CDR1 SGHKS and CDR2 YYEKEE (reference sequence). The CDR3 DNA is TGTGCCAGCAGCTTACAAAAGGGGGCCTACGAGCAGTACGTC. Translating it yields CASSLQKGAYEQYV.

This clonotype came up a few times. The chain recombines TRBV9 with TRBJ2-3; D unclear. Trimming left V 2 bases short and J 1 base short, with 5 bases between. This CDR3 is 13 amino acids long. Germline loops: CDR1 SGDLS, CDR2 YYNGEE. CDR3 residues: CASSVRGTDTQYF. In nucleotides, the CDR3 is TGTGCCAGCAGCGTCCGGGGCACAGATACGCAGTATTTT.

In this sample, this clonotype turned up a few times. Relative to the germline gene, one junction end is altered; a read error may explain this. The rearrangement uses TRBV3-1 and TRBJ2-3; D is ambiguous. CDR1 and CDR2 from the germline V gene are LGHDT and YNNKEL (reference sequence). The CDR3 sequence is 16 residues long. CDR3 in amino acids: CACSQEFVRSTDTQYF. In DNA, the CDR3 is TGTGCCTGCAGCCAAGAATTTGTCAGAAGCACAGATACGCAGTATTTT.

This clonotype was detected only a few times. The chain couples TRBV6-1 to TRBJ1-5; TRBD1 is a possible D gene (5 bases). Germline V lookup: CDR1 MNHNS, CDR2 SASEGT. V lost 5 bases, J lost 2 bases, and 10 bases lay in between. The CDR3 spans 14 residues. CDR3 in DNA: TGTGCCAGCAGTCATGACAGTGGCAATCAGCCCCAGCATTTT. Translating it yields CASSHDSGNQPQHF.

The table lists this clonotype with a few counts. The chain combines TRBV5-1 with TRBJ2-5, with TRBD2 matching over 10 bases. The V gene end was trimmed by 0 bases and the J gene end by 5 bases; junction bases not matched to a gene: 4. The CDR3 length is 15 residues. Looked up from germline, CDR1 is SGHRS and CDR2 is YFSETQ. CDR3 DNA sequence: TGCGCCAGCAGCTTGGGAGGGGGACTAGCGGAGACCCAGTACTTC. This codes for CASSLGGGLAETQYF.

Concerning this clonotype: A much larger clone differs from this one at a single base, so this may be a read error. The CDR3 bases are TGTGCCAGCAGAGAGCAGGGGGTGGCAGATACGCAGTATTTT. Its protein is CASREQGVADTQYF. This chain joins TRBV3-1 and TRBJ2-3; 7 bases are shared with TRBD1. The CDR3 contains 14 residues. CDR1 LGHDT and CDR2 YNNKEL come from the germline V gene (reference sequence). Trimming took 6 bases from V and 4 from J; bases not matched to a gene: 7.

The table lists this clonotype with many counts. The chain combines TRBV5-1 with TRBJ1-2, with 9 positions matching TRBD1. This CDR3 contains 15 residues. In germline, CDR1 is SGHRS, CDR2 YFSETQ. After removal of 4 bases from V and 4 bases from J, the junction contained 8 bases not matched to a gene. The CDR3 DNA sequence: TGCGCCAGCAGCGACAGGGGGACGGGGGCCTATGGCTACACCTTC. Its translation: CASSDRGTGAYGYTF. The entire variable domain, with the rest obtained from reference TRBV5-1 and TRBJ1-2, is as follows: KAGVTQTPRYLIKTRGQQVTLSCSPISGHRSVSWYQQTPGQGLQFLFEYFSETQRNKGNFPGRFSGRQFSNSRSEMNVSTLELGDSALYLCASSDRGTGAYGYTFGSGTRLTVV.

The chain recombines TRBV6-4 with TRBJ2-2; D is undetermined. CDR1 is MRHNA and CDR2 is SNTAGT in the germline V gene. The CDR3 has 13 amino acids. V was pared by 6 bases and J by 3 bases, with 8 bases between. The CDR3 DNA follows: TGTGCCAGCAGCGAAGCCTACACCGGGGAGCTGTTTTTT. Encoded protein: CASSEAYTGELFF.

The rearrangement uses TRBV7-3 and TRBJ1-1; D uncertain. The CDR3 covers 14 residues. V lost 0 bases and J 3 bases, leaving 8 bases between the germline ends. CDR1 and CDR2 from the germline V gene are SGHTA and FQGTGA. The CDR3 DNA reads TGTGCCAGCAGCTTAACGGCCGGGGACACTGAAGCTTTCTTT. Translation gives CASSLTAGDTEAFF.

V and J are TRBV20-1 and TRBJ2-1; D unresolved. Germline V lookup: CDR1 DFQATT, CDR2 SNEGSKA (reference sequence). The CDR3 loop spans 15 amino acids. Between the trimmed V and J ends, which lost 6 bases and 0 bases, there was a span of 15 bases. The CDR3 region is CSAGEEPGSYNEQFF. CDR3 coding DNA: TGCAGTGCCGGCGAGGAACCGGGCTCCTACAATGAGCAGTTCTTC.

This clonotype has only a few counts. This rearrangement joins TRBV9 to TRBJ2-1, with 8 bases aligning to TRBD2. The trim removed 3 bases at V and 7 bases at J, leaving 12 bases unmatched. CDR3 length equals 16 residues. Germline V gives CDR1 SGDLS, CDR2 YYNGEE. The CDR3 nucleotides are TGTGCCAGCAGCGCGGGACTAGTCATATCCCAGAATGAGCAGTTCTTC. Amino acids: CASSAGLVISQNEQFF. Variable domain in full (rest from reference TRBV9 and TRBJ2-1): DSGVTQTPKHLITATGQRVTLRCSPRSGDLSVYWYQQSLDQGLQFLIQYYNGEERAKGNILERFSAQQFPDLHSELNLSSLELGDSALYFCASSAGLVISQNEQFFGPGTRLTVL.

This clonotype was seen only a few times. The rearrangement joins TRBV11-2 to TRBJ2-2; D uncertain. Trimming removed 5 bases from V and 7 bases from J, with 8 bases in between. Germline assignment: CDR1 SGHAT and CDR2 FQNNGV. The CDR3 runs to 12 residues. Here the CDR3 reads CASSQAVGELFF. Here the CDR3 DNA reads TGTGCCAGCAGCCAGGCAGTCGGGGAGCTGTTTTTT.

Ten or more counts support this clonotype. The chain links TRBV29-1 to TRBJ2-1; 9 bases align to TRBD2. The trim removed 6 bases at V and 0 bases at J, leaving 6 bases unmatched. Germline-derived CDR1 and CDR2 are SQVTM and ANQGSEA. This CDR3 comprises 15 residues. The CDR3 here is CSVGPREGSYNEQFF. The CDR3 nucleotides are TGCAGCGTCGGTCCGCGGGAGGGCTCCTACAATGAGCAGTTCTTC.

Comments on this clonotype: Mismatch with germline at one junction end may stem from a read error. J is TRBJ2-2 and V is TRBV20-1; TRBD1 is a possible D gene (5 bases). CDR1 and CDR2 from the germline V gene are DFQATT and SNEGSKA (reference sequence). The CDR3 totals 16 residues. The CDR3 nucleotides are TGCTGTGCTAGAGAGTCAGGGTTGCAGGACACCGGGGAGCTGTTTTTT. Protein sequence: CCARESGLQDTGELFF.

V usage is TRBV6-1 and J usage is TRBJ2-1; D is undetermined. This CDR3 spans 12 amino acids. V lost 2 bases and J 8 bases, leaving 7 bases between the germline ends. CDR1 and CDR2 (germline): MNHNS, SASEGT. As DNA, the CDR3 is TGTGCCAGCAGTGAATTGGGGTATGAGCAGTTCTTC. It is translated as CASSELGYEQFF.